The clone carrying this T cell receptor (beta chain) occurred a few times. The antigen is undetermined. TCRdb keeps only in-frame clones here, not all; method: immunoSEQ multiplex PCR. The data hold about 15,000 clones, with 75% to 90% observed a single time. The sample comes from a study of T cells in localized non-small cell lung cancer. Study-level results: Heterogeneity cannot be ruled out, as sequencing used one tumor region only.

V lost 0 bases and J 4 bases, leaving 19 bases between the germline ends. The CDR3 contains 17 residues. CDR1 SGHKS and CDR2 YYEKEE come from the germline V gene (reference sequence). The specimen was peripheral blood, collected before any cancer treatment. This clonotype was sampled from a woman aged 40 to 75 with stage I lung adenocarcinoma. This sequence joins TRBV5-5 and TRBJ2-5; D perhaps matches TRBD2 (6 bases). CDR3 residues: CASSLGPGTGVAETQYF. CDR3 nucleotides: TGTGCCAGCAGCTTGGGGCCGGGGACGGGAGTAGCAGAGACCCAGTACTTC.